A single sample is the source of the 20 T cell receptor beta chains below, sequenced in a study of T-cell reconstitution after alpha-beta-depleted transplantation in children. Preparing the TCRbeta library involved the use of unique molecular identifiers. TCRdb re-called the PCR reads with MiXCR, one entry per CDR3 protein. The sample holds approximately 490,000 distinct CDR3 sequences; approximately 10% are singletons and the top ten take around 2%. This sample comprised PBMCs, obtained before TCRalphabeta/CD19-depleted stem cell transplant. These receptors were collected from a child younger than 10 with inherited bone marrow failure, due to receive a stem cell transplant.

A remark on this clonotype: The junction differs from germline at one of its ends, possibly a read error. V and J are TRBV20-1 and TRBJ2-5; D is possibly TRBD2 (5 bases). Germline V gene sequence: CDR1 DFQATT, CDR2 SNEGSKA (reference sequence). This CDR3 has 17 amino acids. The CDR3 bases are TGCTGTGCTAGCTTCTTCGCGGCAGCCCTACCCCAAGAGACCCAGTACTTC. It encodes CCASFFAAALPQETQYF.

This clonotype showed up many times. The chain couples TRBV18 to TRBJ1-2; 8 positions match TRBD1. Germline loops: CDR1 KGHSH, CDR2 LQKENI. The CDR3 runs 13 residues. J gave up 8 bases and V 6 bases, and 8 bases lay outside the gene matches. DNA of the CDR3: TGTGCCAGCTCCAAGACAGGGGAAGACGGCTACACCTTC. This codes for CASSKTGEDGYTF.

There are many counts of this clonotype. The chain's CDR3 is CASSHSREQFF. CDR3 nucleotides: TGTGCCAGCAGCCACAGTAGGGAGCAGTTCTTC. The chain is built from TRBV5-5 and TRBJ2-1; no clear D. Trimming shortened V by 4 bases and J by 10 bases, and 9 bases separated the two germline ends. The CDR3 is made up of 11 amino acids. Per the germline V gene, CDR1 is SGHKS and CDR2 is YYEKEE (reference sequence).

This clonotype showed up many times. This chain connects TRBV12-3 or TRBV12-4 to TRBJ2-7, with no clear D. The V end lost 7 bases, the J end lost 5 bases, and 15 bases lay between the germline ends. CDR3 length: 13 residues. The CDR3 is CASTLSLSDEQYF. CDR3 nucleotide sequence: TGTGCCAGCACCCTAAGCCTGAGCGACGAGCAGTACTTC.

This clonotype was picked up many times. The chain couples TRBV29-1 to TRBJ2-1, with 7 bases that match TRBD2. The CDR3 totals 15 residues. CDR1 is SQVTM, CDR2 ANQGSEA, per germline. V shed 0 bases and J 1 base; nucleotides not matched to a gene: 3. This CDR3 reads CSVEDPAGSYNEQFF. The CDR3 DNA follows: TGCAGCGTTGAAGATCCAGCGGGGTCCTACAATGAGCAGTTCTTC.

This clonotype has at least ten counts. The chain uses TRBV6-1 and TRBJ1-1, with a tentative D call TRBD1 (6 bases). The CDR3 is 15 residues long. V lost 6 bases to trimming and J lost 0 bases, with 14 bases between them. CDR1 and CDR2 from the germline V gene are MNHNS and SASEGT. The CDR3 sequence is CASRTLEGVNTEAFF. The CDR3 DNA sequence: TGTGCCAGCAGAACCCTGGAGGGGGTGAACACTGAAGCTTTCTTT.

This clonotype was picked up many times. The chain has TRBV18 and TRBJ1-2; a weak D match, TRBD1 (5 bases). Germline CDR1 KGHSH, CDR2 LQKENI. V lost 1 base and J lost 6, with 12 bases in between. The length of the CDR3 is 14 residues. CDR3 amino acids: CASSPRGQPDGYTF. The CDR3 region has the DNA TGTGCCAGCTCACCACGGGGCCAGCCCGATGGCTACACCTTC.

This clonotype was detected ten times or more. The junction and the germline gene differ at one end; a read error may be behind it. The chain joins TRBV4-3 to TRBJ1-1; D gene unclear. This CDR3 has 14 amino acids. Germline loops: CDR1 LGHNA, CDR2 YSLEER. The CDR3 sequence: CAISPSPTNTEAFF. CDR3 sequence (DNA): TGCGCCATCAGCCCCTCCCCGACGAACACTGAAGCTTTCTTT.

The table lists this clonotype with many counts. The V call is TRBV6-6, the J call TRBJ2-7; a weak D match, TRBD1 (5 bases). Deletions cut 7 bases from V and 4 bases from J, with 14 bases between. The CDR3 runs 13 residues. The germline CDR1 and CDR2 sequences are MNHNY and SVGAGI (reference sequence). CDR3 DNA sequence: TGTGCCAGCACCGCAAGGGGCCCTTACGAGCAGTACTTC. Translation gives CASTARGPYEQYF.

In its sample, this clonotype was seen many times. The chain couples TRBV24-1 to TRBJ2-1; 11 nucleotides line up with TRBD1. Germline V gene sequence: CDR1 KGHDR, CDR2 SFDVKD. Trimming cost V 3 bases and J 6 bases; bases outside gene matches: 6. The CDR3 loop spans 16 amino acids. The CDR3 loop reads CATSDPGDRGGNEQFF. The CDR3 nucleotides are TGTGCCACCAGTGATCCGGGGGACAGGGGGGGCAATGAGCAGTTCTTC.

In this sample, this clonotype turned up many times. The chain couples TRBV29-1 to TRBJ1-2, with a tentative D call TRBD1 (5 bases). V lost 3 bases, J lost 7 bases, and 9 bases lay in between. Germline CDR1 reads SQVTM; CDR2 reads ANQGSEA. The CDR3 spans 11 residues. CDR3 region: CSVDEGAGYTF. In DNA, the CDR3 is TGCAGCGTTGATGAAGGGGCTGGCTACACCTTC.

In its sample, this clonotype was seen many times. V is TRBV6-2 or TRBV6-3 and J is TRBJ2-7; D unresolved. V was trimmed by 6 bases and J by 1 base, leaving 13 bases between them. CDR1 MNHEY and CDR2 SVGEGT come from the germline V gene. The CDR3 is made up of 14 amino acids. The CDR3: CASSLVDPSYEQYF. The CDR3 nucleotides are TGTGCCAGCAGCCTCGTTGACCCTTCCTACGAGCAGTACTTC.

This clonotype was recorded at least ten times. The chain combines TRBV29-1 with TRBJ1-1, with D uncertain. CDR3 length: 11 residues. Trimming left V 3 bases short and J 1 base short, with 3 bases between. The germline V gene encodes CDR1 SQVTM and CDR2 ANQGSEA. DNA of the CDR3: TGCAGCGTTGAGGGGAACACTGAAGCTTTCTTT. This encodes CSVEGNTEAFF.

This clonotype showed up many times. The chain joins TRBV3-1 to TRBJ2-1, with D unclear. CDR1 is LGHDT, CDR2 YNNKEL, per germline (reference sequence). The CDR3 has 15 amino acids. V lost 2 bases and J lost 7, with 15 bases in between. CDR3 protein: CASSQLLTNGNEQFF. Written as DNA, the CDR3 is TGTGCCAGCAGCCAACTCCTTACTAACGGGAATGAGCAGTTCTTC.

This clonotype was seen a handful of times. An end of the junction does not agree with germline; a read error may underlie this. The chain joins TRBV27 to TRBJ2-7, with unresolved D. CDR1 MNHEY and CDR2 SMNVEV come from the germline V gene (reference sequence). The CDR3 is 11 residues long. The CDR3 loop reads CASSFGYEQSF. CDR3 sequence (DNA): TGTGCCAGCAGTTTCGGTTACGAGCAGTCCTTC.

This clonotype was observed a handful of times. The CDR3 is CASSLTDGNTEAFF. The CDR3 DNA follows: TGTGCCAGCAGTCTGACAGACGGGAACACTGAAGCTTTCTTT. The V call is TRBV28, the J call TRBJ1-1; D is perhaps TRBD1 (5 bases). V was pared by 5 bases and J by 1 base, with 11 bases between. This CDR3 spans 14 amino acids. The germline V gene has CDR1 MDHEN and CDR2 SYDVKM.

The V call is TRBV5-5, the J call TRBJ1-1; D gene uncertain. The CDR3 length is 12 residues. The germline gives CDR1 SGHKS, CDR2 YYEKEE (reference sequence). Trimming pared 4 bases from V and 10 bases from J, leaving 14 bases between. The CDR3 bases are TGTGCCAGCAGCCTCGATGGGAAAGGAGCTTTCTTT. This translates into CASSLDGKGAFF. The complete variable domain, with remaining parts taken from reference TRBV5-5 and TRBJ1-1, reads DAGVTQSPTHLIKTRGQQVTLRCSPISGHKSVSWYQQVLGQGPQFIFQYYEKEERGRGNFPDRFSARQFPNYSSELNVNALLLGDSALYLCASSLDGKGAFFGQGTRLTVV.

This clonotype has more than one count but fewer than ten. J is TRBJ2-3 and V is TRBV18, with D uncertain. V was shortened by 3 bases and J by 2 bases, with 9 bases between the two germline ends. This CDR3 is 14 amino acids long. Germline CDR1 reads KGHSH; CDR2 reads LQKENI. CDR3 sequence (DNA): TGTGCCAGCTCACCTCGGACCTACACAGATACGCAGTATTTT. Its translation: CASSPRTYTDTQYF. The full variable domain, rest sourced from reference TRBV18 and TRBJ2-3, is NAGVMQNPRHLVRRRGQEARLRCSPMKGHSHVYWYRQLPEEGLKFMVYLQKENIIDESGMPKERFSAEFPKEGPSILRIQQVVRGDSAAYFCASSPRTYTDTQYFGPGTRLTVL.

This clonotype was seen more than once but under ten times. The genes are TRBV11-2 and TRBJ2-1, with D possibly TRBD2 on 5 matching bases. Trimming shortened V by 0 bases and J by 6 bases, and 9 bases separated the two germline ends. Germline loops: CDR1 SGHAT, CDR2 FQNNGV. There are 14 residues in the CDR3. CDR3 protein: CASSLELVGNEQFF. The CDR3 nucleotides are TGTGCCAGCAGCTTAGAACTAGTCGGCAATGAGCAGTTCTTC.

This clonotype was recorded many times. The chain joins TRBV28 to TRBJ2-7; D may be TRBD1 (5 bases). This CDR3 has 16 amino acids. Germline V gene sequence: CDR1 MDHEN, CDR2 SYDVKM. With 2 bases removed from V and 2 bases from J, the gap between germline ends came to 16 bases. The CDR3 coding sequence is TGTGCCAGCAGTTTAAACCAGGGTTCTCAAACCTACGAGCAGTACTTC. Protein sequence: CASSLNQGSQTYEQYF.